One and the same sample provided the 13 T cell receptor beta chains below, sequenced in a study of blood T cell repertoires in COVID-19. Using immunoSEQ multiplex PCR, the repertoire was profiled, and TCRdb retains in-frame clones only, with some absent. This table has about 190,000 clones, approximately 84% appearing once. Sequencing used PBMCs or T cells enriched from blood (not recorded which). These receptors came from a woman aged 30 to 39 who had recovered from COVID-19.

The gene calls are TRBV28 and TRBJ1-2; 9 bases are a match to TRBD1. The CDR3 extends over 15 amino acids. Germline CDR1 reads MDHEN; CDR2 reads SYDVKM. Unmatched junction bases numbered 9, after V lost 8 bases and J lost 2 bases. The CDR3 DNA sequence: TGTGCCAGCCTTGACCCGGGGACAGGGAACTATGGCTACACCTTC. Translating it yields CASLDPGTGNYGYTF.

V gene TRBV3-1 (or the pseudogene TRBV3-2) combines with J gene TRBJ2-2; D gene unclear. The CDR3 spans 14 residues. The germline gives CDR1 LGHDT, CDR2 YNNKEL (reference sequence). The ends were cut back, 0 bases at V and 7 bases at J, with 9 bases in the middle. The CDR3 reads CASSQERVHGELFF. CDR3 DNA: TGTGCCAGCAGCCAAGAACGGGTACACGGGGAGCTGTTTTTT.

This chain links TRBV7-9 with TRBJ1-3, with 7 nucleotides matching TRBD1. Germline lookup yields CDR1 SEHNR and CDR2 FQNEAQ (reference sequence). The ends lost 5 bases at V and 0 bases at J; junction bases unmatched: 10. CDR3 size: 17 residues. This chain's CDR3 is CASSTVTGANSGNTIYF. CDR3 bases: TGTGCCAGCAGCACAGTCACAGGGGCCAACTCTGGAAACACCATATATTTT. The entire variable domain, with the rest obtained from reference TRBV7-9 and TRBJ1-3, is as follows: DTGVSQNPRHKITKRGQNVTFRCDPISEHNRLYWYRQTLGQGPEFLTYFQNEAQLEKSRLLSDRFSAERPKGSFSTLEIQRTEQGDSAMYLCASSTVTGANSGNTIYFGEGSWLTVV.

CDR3 in DNA: TGTGCCAGCAGCTTAGACGGACTCAGTCAGTACTTC. It translates to CASSLDGLSQYF. The chain employs TRBV11-3 and TRBJ2-4, with D tentatively TRBD2 (5 bases). The length of the CDR3 is 12 residues. Trimming cost V 0 bases and J 12 bases, with 9 bases left between them. Germline loops: CDR1 SGHNT, CDR2 YENEEA.

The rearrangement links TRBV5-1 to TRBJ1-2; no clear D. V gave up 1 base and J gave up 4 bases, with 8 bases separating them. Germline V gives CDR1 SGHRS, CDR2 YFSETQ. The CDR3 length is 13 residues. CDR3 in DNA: TGCGCCAGCAGCTTGCAGGACTCCTATGGCTACACCTTC. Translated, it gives CASSLQDSYGYTF.

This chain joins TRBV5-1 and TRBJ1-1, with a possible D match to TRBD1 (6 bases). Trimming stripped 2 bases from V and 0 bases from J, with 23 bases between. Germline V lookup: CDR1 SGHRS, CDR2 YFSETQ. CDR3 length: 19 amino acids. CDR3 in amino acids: CASSLRPVVRGGLNTEAFF. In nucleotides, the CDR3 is TGCGCCAGCAGCTTAAGACCGGTTGTGAGAGGGGGTTTGAACACTGAAGCTTTCTTT.

The CDR3 DNA sequence: TGTGCCTGGGGCGAGGTGACGAATTCACCCCTCCACTTT. As protein: CAWGEVTNSPLHF. V is TRBV30 and J is TRBJ1-6, with D hard to call. CDR3 length: 13 amino acids. Trimming cost V 5 bases and J 7 bases, with 12 bases left between them. Germline CDR1 GTSNPN, CDR2 SVGIG (reference sequence).

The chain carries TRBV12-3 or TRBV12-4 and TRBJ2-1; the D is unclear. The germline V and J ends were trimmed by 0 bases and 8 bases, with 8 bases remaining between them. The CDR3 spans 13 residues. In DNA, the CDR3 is TGTGCCAGCAGTTTAGCGCTAATAGATGAGCAGTTCTTC. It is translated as CASSLALIDEQFF.

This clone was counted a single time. Written as DNA, the CDR3 is TGTGCCAGCAGCCAATTGCGGGAGGGCCTGCGGTACGAGCAGTACTTC. Amino acid sequence: CASSQLREGLRYEQYF. The chain uses TRBV16 and TRBJ2-7; 9 bases map to TRBD2. Germline trimming cut 1 base from V and 4 bases from J; bases unmatched to any gene: 8. CDR1 is KGHSY and CDR2 is FQNENV in the germline V gene. CDR3 length: 16 residues.

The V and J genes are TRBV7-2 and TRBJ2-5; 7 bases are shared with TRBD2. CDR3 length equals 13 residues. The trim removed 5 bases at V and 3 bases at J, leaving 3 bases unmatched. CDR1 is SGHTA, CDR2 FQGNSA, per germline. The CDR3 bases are TGTGCCAGCAGCCGCAGCGGGGAAGAGACCCAGTACTTC. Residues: CASSRSGEETQYF.

The CDR3 is CASSAGGRGNTEAFF. Written as DNA, the CDR3 is TGTGCCAGCAGTGCCGGGGGGCGGGGGAACACTGAAGCTTTCTTT. The chain couples TRBV25-1 to TRBJ1-1, with a tentative D call TRBD1 (6 bases). Looked up from germline, CDR1 is MGHDK and CDR2 is SYGVNS. Trimming stripped 4 bases from V and 1 base from J, with 13 bases between. The CDR3 is 15 residues long.

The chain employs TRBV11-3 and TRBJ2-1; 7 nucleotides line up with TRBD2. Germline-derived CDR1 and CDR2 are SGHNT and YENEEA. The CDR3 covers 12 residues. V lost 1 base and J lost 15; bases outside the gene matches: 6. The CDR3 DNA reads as TGTGCCAGCAGCTTAGTAGGGGAGGGCCTGTTCTTC. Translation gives CASSLVGEGLFF.

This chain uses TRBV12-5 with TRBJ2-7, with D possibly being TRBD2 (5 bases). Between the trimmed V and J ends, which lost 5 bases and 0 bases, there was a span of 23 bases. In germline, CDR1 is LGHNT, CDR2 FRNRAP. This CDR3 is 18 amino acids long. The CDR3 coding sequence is TGTGCTAGTGGTCCTCCACCAGGACTCTCTTTGGCCTCCTACGAGCAGTACGTC. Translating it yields CASGPPPGLSLASYEQYV.